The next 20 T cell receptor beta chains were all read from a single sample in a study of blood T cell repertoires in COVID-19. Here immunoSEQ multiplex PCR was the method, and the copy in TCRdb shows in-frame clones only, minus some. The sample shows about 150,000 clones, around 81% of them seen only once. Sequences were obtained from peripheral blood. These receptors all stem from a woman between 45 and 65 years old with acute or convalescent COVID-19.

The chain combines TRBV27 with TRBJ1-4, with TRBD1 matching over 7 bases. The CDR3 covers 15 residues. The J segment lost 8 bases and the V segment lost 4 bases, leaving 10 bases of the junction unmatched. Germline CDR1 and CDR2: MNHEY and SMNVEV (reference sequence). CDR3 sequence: CASSSAQGGSEKLFF. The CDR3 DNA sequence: TGTGCCAGCAGTTCAGCGCAGGGGGGATCAGAAAAACTGTTTTTT.

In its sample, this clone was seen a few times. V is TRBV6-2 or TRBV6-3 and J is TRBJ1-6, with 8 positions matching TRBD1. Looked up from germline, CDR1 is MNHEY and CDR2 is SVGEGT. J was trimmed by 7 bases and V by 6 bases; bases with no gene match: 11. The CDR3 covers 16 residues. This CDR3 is CASSTGQGGGNSPLHF. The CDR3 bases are TGTGCCAGCAGCACCGGACAGGGAGGGGGCAATTCACCCCTCCACTTT.

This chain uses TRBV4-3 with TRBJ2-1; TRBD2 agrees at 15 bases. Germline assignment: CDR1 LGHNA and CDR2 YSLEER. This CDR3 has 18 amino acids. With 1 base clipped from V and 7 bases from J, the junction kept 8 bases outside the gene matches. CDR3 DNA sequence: TGCGCCAGCAGCCAAGGGGGGCCAGGGACTAGCGGGGGGAATGAGCAGTTCTTC. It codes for CASSQGGPGTSGGNEQFF.

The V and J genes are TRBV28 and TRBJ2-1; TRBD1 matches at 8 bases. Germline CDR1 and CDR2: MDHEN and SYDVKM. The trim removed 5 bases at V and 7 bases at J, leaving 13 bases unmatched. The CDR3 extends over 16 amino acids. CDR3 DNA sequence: TGTGCCAGCAGTACAGTGACAGGGGTCGAGGGGAATGAGCAGTTCTTC. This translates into CASSTVTGVEGNEQFF.

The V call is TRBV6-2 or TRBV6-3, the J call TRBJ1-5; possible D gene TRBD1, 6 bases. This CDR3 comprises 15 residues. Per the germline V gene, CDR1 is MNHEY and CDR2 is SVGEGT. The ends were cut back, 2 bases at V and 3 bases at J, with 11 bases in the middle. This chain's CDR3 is CASSYEGQDNQPQHF. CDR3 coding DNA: TGTGCCAGCAGTTACGAGGGACAAGACAATCAGCCCCAGCATTTT.

In DNA form, the CDR3 reads TGTGCCAGCAGCCAAGAGTTGGCACAGGGGGCCGACGCGGCAGATACGCAGTATTTT. Its translation is CASSQELAQGADAADTQYF. The V gene is TRBV4-2, the J gene TRBJ2-3, with 9 bases matching TRBD1. The germline CDR1 and CDR2 sequences are LGHNA and YNFKEQ. The CDR3 covers 19 residues. J gave up 4 bases and V 0 bases, and 14 bases lay outside the gene matches.

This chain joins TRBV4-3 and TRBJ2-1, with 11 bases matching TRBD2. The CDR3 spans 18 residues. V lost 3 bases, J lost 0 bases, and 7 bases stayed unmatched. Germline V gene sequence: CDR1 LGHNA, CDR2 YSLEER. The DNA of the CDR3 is TGCGCCAGCAGCCAGGATGGACTAGCGGGCCGCTCCTACAATGAGCAGTTCTTC. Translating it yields CASSQDGLAGRSYNEQFF.

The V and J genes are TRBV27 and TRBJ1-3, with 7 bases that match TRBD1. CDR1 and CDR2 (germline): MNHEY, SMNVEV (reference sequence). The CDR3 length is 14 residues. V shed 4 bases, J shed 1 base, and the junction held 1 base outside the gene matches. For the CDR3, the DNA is TGTGCCAGCAGTTCGGACAGGTCTGGAAACACCATATATTTT. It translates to CASSSDRSGNTIYF.

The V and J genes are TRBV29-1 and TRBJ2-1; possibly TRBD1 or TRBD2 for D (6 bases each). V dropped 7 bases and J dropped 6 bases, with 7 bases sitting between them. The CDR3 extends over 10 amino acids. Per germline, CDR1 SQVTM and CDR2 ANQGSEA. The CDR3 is CSGGANEQFF. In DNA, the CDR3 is TGCAGCGGGGGGGCCAATGAGCAGTTCTTC.

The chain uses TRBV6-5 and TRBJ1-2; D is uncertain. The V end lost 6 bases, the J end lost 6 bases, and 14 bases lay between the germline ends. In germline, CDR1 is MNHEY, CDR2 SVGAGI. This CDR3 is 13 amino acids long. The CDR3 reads CASRRPPADGYTF. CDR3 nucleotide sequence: TGTGCCAGCAGACGGCCCCCGGCGGATGGCTACACCTTC.

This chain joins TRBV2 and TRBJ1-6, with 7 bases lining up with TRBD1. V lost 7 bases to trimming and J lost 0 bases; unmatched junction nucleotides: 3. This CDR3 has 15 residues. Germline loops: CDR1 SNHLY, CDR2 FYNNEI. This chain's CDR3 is CASMGTVSYNSPLHF. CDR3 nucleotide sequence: TGTGCCAGCATGGGGACAGTCTCCTATAATTCACCCCTCCACTTT.

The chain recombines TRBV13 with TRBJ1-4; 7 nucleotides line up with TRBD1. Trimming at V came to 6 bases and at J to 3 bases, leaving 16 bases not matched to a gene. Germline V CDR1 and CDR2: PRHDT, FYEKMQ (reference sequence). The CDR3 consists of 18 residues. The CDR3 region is CASRVSGQSTSANEKLFF. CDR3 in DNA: TGTGCCAGCAGGGTTTCGGGACAGTCAACGTCGGCTAATGAAAAACTGTTTTTT.

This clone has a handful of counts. This CDR3 is CASGPSTGGYDSGNTIYF. Here the CDR3 DNA reads TGTGCTAGTGGACCCTCGACAGGGGGATACGACTCTGGAAACACCATATATTTT. This chain connects TRBV12-5 to TRBJ1-3; 9 bases match TRBD1. The CDR3 has 18 residues. Germline values: CDR1 LGHNT, CDR2 FRNRAP. The junction had 12 bases not matched to a gene; V was cut back by 6 bases and J by 0 bases.

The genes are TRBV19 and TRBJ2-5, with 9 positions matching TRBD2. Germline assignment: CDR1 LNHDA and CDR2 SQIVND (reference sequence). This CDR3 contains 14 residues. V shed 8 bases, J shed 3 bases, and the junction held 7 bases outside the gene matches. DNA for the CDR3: TGTGCCAGTCAAGACAGCGGGGGGAAAGAGACCCAGTACTTC. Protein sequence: CASQDSGGKETQYF.

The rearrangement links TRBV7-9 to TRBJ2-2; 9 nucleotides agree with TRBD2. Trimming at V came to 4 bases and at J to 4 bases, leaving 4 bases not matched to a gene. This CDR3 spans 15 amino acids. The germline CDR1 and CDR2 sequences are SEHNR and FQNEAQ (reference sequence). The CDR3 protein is CASSYGTSSTGELFF. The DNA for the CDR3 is TGTGCCAGCAGCTACGGGACTAGCAGCACCGGGGAGCTGTTTTTT.

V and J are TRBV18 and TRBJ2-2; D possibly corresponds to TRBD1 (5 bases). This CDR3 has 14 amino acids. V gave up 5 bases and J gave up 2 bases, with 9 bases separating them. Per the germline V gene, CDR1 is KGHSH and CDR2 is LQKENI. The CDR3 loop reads CASSRDSNTGELFF. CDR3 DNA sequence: TGTGCCAGCTCAAGAGACAGTAACACCGGGGAGCTGTTTTTT.

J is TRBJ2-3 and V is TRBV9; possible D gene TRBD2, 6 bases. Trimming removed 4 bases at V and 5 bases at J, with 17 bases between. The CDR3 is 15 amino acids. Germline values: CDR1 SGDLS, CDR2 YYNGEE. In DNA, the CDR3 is TGTGCCAGCAGCTCTAGCGTTAAAGATGGAGATACGCAGTATTTT. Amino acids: CASSSSVKDGDTQYF.

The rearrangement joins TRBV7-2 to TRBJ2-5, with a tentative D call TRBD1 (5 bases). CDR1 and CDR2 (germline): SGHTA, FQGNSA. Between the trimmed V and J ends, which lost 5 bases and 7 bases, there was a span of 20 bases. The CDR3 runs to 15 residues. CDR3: CASSQDLTVQATQYF. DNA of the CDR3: TGTGCCAGCAGCCAAGATTTGACAGTTCAGGCGACCCAGTACTTC.

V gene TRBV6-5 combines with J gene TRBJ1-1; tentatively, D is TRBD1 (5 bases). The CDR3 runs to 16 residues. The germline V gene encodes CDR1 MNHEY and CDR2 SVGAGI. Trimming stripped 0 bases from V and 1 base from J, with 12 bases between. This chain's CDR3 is CASSYSRWGGNTEAFF. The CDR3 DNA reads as TGTGCCAGCAGTTACTCAAGGTGGGGCGGGAACACTGAAGCTTTCTTT.

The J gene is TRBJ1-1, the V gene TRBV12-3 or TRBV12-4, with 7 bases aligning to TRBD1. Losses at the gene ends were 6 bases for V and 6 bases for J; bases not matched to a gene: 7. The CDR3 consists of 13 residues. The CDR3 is CASRRQGRAEAFF. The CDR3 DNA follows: TGTGCCAGCAGAAGACAGGGCCGCGCTGAAGCTTTCTTT.